The rows below give T cell receptor beta chains drawn from one sample of a study of cytomegalovirus exposure and HLA in healthy donors. TCRdb's copy holds only in-frame clones and misses some; the assay was immunoSEQ multiplex PCR. Altogether more than 120,000 clones are present, 82% being singletons, with the ten largest covering more than 2.5%. Sequencing input: PBMCs. All receptors derive from a male donor in good health and CMV-seronegative. CDR3s include the opening cysteine and the closing phenylalanine or tryptophan. Each record gives: J gene, clone size, D gene, V gene, CDR3 protein, CDR3 DNA. The D gene is left open where the match is weak. Clone size is not always given. Where it is, it says once, few, many or a class for expanded clones.

TRBJ2-3 few - TRBV19 CASKQGLDTQYF TGTGCCAGTAAACAGGGATTAGATACGCAGTATTTT
TRBJ2-1 once TRBD2 TRBV27 CASSLSGSSYNEQFF TGTGCCAGCAGTTTGAGCGGGAGCTCCTACAATGAGCAGTTCTTC
TRBJ2-7 - TRBD1 TRBV19 CASSHTGGSYEQYF TGTGCCAGTAGTCACACAGGGGGCTCCTACGAGCAGTACTTC
TRBJ1-2 - - TRBV27 CASSPGRDKIGYTF TGTGCCAGCAGTCCGGGCCGGGACAAAATTGGCTACACCTTC
TRBJ2-5 - - TRBV7-9 CASSPQKRQETQYF TGTGCCAGCAGCCCACAGAAGCGGCAAGAGACCCAGTACTTC
TRBJ2-1 - TRBD2 TRBV10-3 CAIRGLAGDNEQFF TGTGCCATCAGGGGACTAGCGGGAGACAATGAGCAGTTCTTC
TRBJ2-7 - TRBD1 TRBV7-9 CASSSWTGDSEQYF TGTGCCAGCAGCTCTTGGACAGGGGATAGCGAGCAGTACTTC
TRBJ1-6 - - TRBV30 CAWSVAGYNSPLHF TGTGCCTGGAGTGTCGCAGGTTATAATTCACCCCTCCACTTT
TRBJ1-3 - TRBD1 TRBV7-9 CASSLARGQGPGNTIYF TGTGCCAGCAGCTTAGCGCGGGGACAGGGGCCTGGAAACACCATATATTTT
TRBJ1-1 - TRBD1 TRBV19 CASRQGVAEAFF TGTGCCAGTCGACAGGGGGTAGCTGAAGCTTTCTTT
TRBJ1-1 - - TRBV30 CAWFRVNTEAFF TGTGCCTGGTTCCGGGTGAACACTGAAGCTTTCTTT
TRBJ2-7 - - TRBV19 CASSGDSYEQYF TGTGCCAGTAGTGGAGACAGCTACGAGCAGTACTTC
TRBJ2-2 - TRBD2 TRBV28 CASSYLAGGNTGELFF TGTGCCAGCAGCTACCTGGCGGGAGGGAACACCGGGGAGCTGTTTTTT
TRBJ2-7 - TRBD2 TRBV7-9 CASSLDASGYEQYF TGTGCCAGCAGCTTAGATGCTAGCGGATACGAGCAGTACTTC
TRBJ1-2 - TRBD1 TRBV6-5 CASSSTGVSGGYTF TGTGCCAGCAGTTCCACAGGGGTTTCGGGCGGCTACACCTTC
TRBJ2-7 - - TRBV4-3 CASSQEISAGSSYEQYF TGCGCCAGCAGCCAAGAAATCTCCGCGGGGAGCTCCTACGAGCAGTACTTC
TRBJ2-7 - TRBD1 TRBV5-1 CASRDSYYEQYF TGCGCCAGCCGGGACAGCTACTACGAGCAGTACTTC
TRBJ2-7 - TRBD2 TRBV2 CASVSGPYEQYF TGTGCCAGTGTTAGCGGGCCCTACGAGCAGTACTTC
TRBJ2-7 - TRBD1 TRBV6-1 CASRKTGAEQYF TGTGCCAGCCGTAAGACAGGGGCCGAGCAGTACTTC
TRBJ2-7 - TRBD2 TRBV11-2 CASSLDPGGPVEQYF TGTGCCAGCAGCTTAGACCCGGGAGGGCCTGTCGAGCAGTACTTC
TRBJ1-1 few - TRBV19 CASRIAGDTEAFF TGTGCCAGTAGGATTGCAGGGGACACTGAAGCTTTCTTT
TRBJ2-3 - TRBD2 TRBV27 CASSFPPGLAGAWTQYF TGTGCCAGCAGTTTCCCGCCCGGCCTAGCGGGGGCCTGGACGCAGTATTTT
TRBJ2-5 - - TRBV14 CASSQLDWEQETQYF TGTGCCAGCAGCCAGCTGGACTGGGAACAAGAGACCCAGTACTTC
TRBJ1-1 few TRBD1 TRBV4-3 CASSLPGQGFMNTEAFF TGCGCCAGCAGCCTACCGGGACAGGGATTTATGAACACTGAAGCTTTCTTT
TRBJ2-1 - - TRBV28 CASSFRGILYNEQFF TGTGCCAGCAGTTTCCGGGGAATACTTTACAATGAGCAGTTCTTC
TRBJ2-1 - TRBD2 TRBV6-5 CASKNGLADYNEQFF TGTGCCAGCAAGAATGGACTAGCGGACTACAATGAGCAGTTCTTC
TRBJ2-1 few TRBD2 TRBV10-3 CAISESGGEGPRDEQFF TGTGCCATCAGTGAGTCCGGGGGGGAGGGCCCTAGAGATGAGCAGTTCTTC
TRBJ1-3 - - TRBV5-5 CASSLQRTGNTIYF TGTGCCAGCAGCTTGCAGCGTACTGGAAACACCATATATTTT
TRBJ2-2 - TRBD1 TRBV27 CASSFKGAATGELFF TGTGCCAGCAGTTTCAAGGGGGCGGCCACCGGGGAGCTGTTTTTT
TRBJ2-2 - TRBD2 TRBV5-1 CASSLNRLAGGELFF TGCGCCAGCAGCTTGAACCGACTAGCGGGCGGGGAGCTGTTTTTT
TRBJ2-7 - - TRBV6-6 CASRGRTYEQYF TGTGCCAGCAGGGGGAGGACCTACGAGCAGTACTTC
TRBJ2-5 - TRBD2 TRBV7-2 CASSPVAGAKETQYF TGTGCCAGCAGCCCTGTAGCGGGAGCGAAGGAGACCCAGTACTTC
TRBJ2-2 - TRBD1 TRBV4-3 CASSLRQGGTGELFF TGCGCCAGCAGCCTGCGACAGGGTGGGACCGGGGAGCTGTTTTTT
TRBJ2-1 - - TRBV7-8 CASSLDVDEQFF TGTGCCAGCAGCTTAGATGTCGATGAGCAGTTCTTC
TRBJ1-1 - - TRBV28 CASLGPMNTEAFF TGTGCCAGCCTAGGTCCCATGAACACTGAAGCTTTCTTT
TRBJ1-5 - - TRBV7-2 CASSLDGSNQPQHF TGTGCCAGCAGCTTAGACGGTAGCAATCAGCCCCAGCATTTT
TRBJ2-1 - TRBD2 TRBV6-1 CASSESASGRPEQFF TGTGCCAGCAGTGAAAGTGCTAGCGGGAGACCTGAGCAGTTCTTC
TRBJ2-7 - - TRBV19 CASSSQGVREQYF TGTGCCAGTAGTTCCCAAGGGGTCAGAGAGCAGTACTTC
TRBJ1-5 - TRBD1 TRBV2 CASSGTGEQPQHF TGTGCCAGCAGTGGGACAGGGGAACAGCCCCAGCATTTT
TRBJ1-3 few TRBD1 TRBV29-1 CSVRTGGGNTIYF TGCAGCGTCCGGACAGGGGGTGGAAACACCATATATTTT
TRBJ1-5 - - TRBV7-8 CASSSLTQGTMSQHF TGTGCCAGCAGCTCCCTTACCCAGGGTACTATGTCCCAGCATTTT
TRBJ2-7 - - TRBV5-1 CASSFQVGAISSSYEQYF TGCGCCAGCAGCTTCCAAGTGGGGGCGATTTCGAGCTCCTACGAGCAGTACTTC
TRBJ2-5 - TRBD2 TRBV2 CASSDKASGSETQYF TGTGCCAGCAGTGATAAGGCTAGCGGGAGTGAGACCCAGTACTTC
TRBJ2-5 - TRBD1 TRBV10-2 CASSESGTGTQETQYF TGCGCCAGCAGTGAGTCGGGGACAGGGACACAAGAGACCCAGTACTTC
TRBJ2-5 - TRBD2 TRBV4-2 CASSRGLAGDSGEQYF TGTGCCAGCAGCCGAGGACTAGCGGGAGATTCCGGGGAGCAGTACTTC
TRBJ1-6 - - TRBV6-6 CASNPKEGSGAPLHF TGTGCCAGCAACCCAAAGGAAGGGAGTGGGGCACCCCTCCACTTT
TRBJ2-7 - - TRBV5-4 CASSYSYSGQILGEQYF TGTGCCAGCAGCTACTCCTACTCCGGACAGATCCTCGGCGAGCAGTACTTC
TRBJ2-6 - - TRBV9 CASESLVGANVLTF TGTGCCAGCGAGAGTCTGGTGGGGGCCAACGTCCTGACTTTC
TRBJ2-7 once - TRBV18 CASSGGRTLYEQYF TGTGCCAGCTCGGGAGGACGGACGCTCTACGAGCAGTACTTC
TRBJ1-5 - - TRBV4-1 CASSQGVGGQPQHF TGCGCCAGCAGCCAAGGGGTTGGGGGCCAGCCCCAGCATTTT